This TCR delta chain was found in a study of gamma-delta T cells after stem cell transplantation. The V gene lost 3 bases and the J gene lost 0 bases, with 19 bases spanning the gap. The CDR3 is 17 residues long. Germline V gene lookup returns CDR1 GEAIGNYY and CDR2 EKD. This clone is categorized as medium-sized. TCRdb reanalyzed the RT-PCR reads using CATT. The table shows 1,500 to 2,000 delta-chain clones, with 18% occurring only once. Specimen: gamma-delta T cells. The chain links TRDV2 to TRDJ1; D is undetermined. This TCR derives from a human donor. It is not recorded whose cells these are; they may come from a transplant donor. The CDR3 DNA reads TGTGCCTGTGACGACCTAGATTCCGGAACAGACACCGATAAACTCATCTTT. This codes for CACDDLDSGTDTDKLIF.